Presented here are 28 T cell receptor beta chains from one specimen sequenced in a study of T cell repertoires in aging, cancer and after chemotherapy. Amplification of TCR beta used genomic DNA extracted from peripheral blood. TRB rearrangements spanning V, D and J were amplified using mixed TRB-A/B primers. TCRdb reprocessed the multiplex PCR reads via MiXCR and lists one record per CDR3 protein. The sample holds 10,000 to 13,000 distinct CDR3 sequences; 24% are singletons and the top ten take approximately 2.1%. Sequencing was carried out using blood. The origin of the receptors is a human donor in good health.

By proportion, this clonotype is medium-sized. This chain uses TRBV18 with TRBJ1-4; no clear D. The CDR3 sequence is 14 residues long. Germline loops: CDR1 KGHSH, CDR2 LQKENI. Trimming pared 8 bases from V and 7 bases from J, leaving 17 bases between. Here the CDR3 DNA reads TGTGCCAGCGCCGAGAGGGCGCGCGGTGAAAAACTGTTTTTT. Its protein is CASAERARGEKLFF.

As for this clonotype: Since a much larger clone is just one base distant, this may be a read error. The chain links TRBV6-1 to TRBJ1-2; 7 nucleotides align to TRBD1. Germline CDR1 reads MNHNS; CDR2 reads SASEGT. The CDR3 totals 14 residues. The chain's CDR3 is CASNEQGRGDGYTF. In nucleotides, the CDR3 is TGTGCCAGCAATGAACAGGGCAGGGGGGATGGCTACACCTTC.

The rearrangement links TRBV28 to TRBJ1-2, with unresolved D. The length of the CDR3 is 12 residues. V gave up 9 bases and J gave up 1 base, with 9 bases separating them. Germline-derived CDR1 and CDR2 are MDHEN and SYDVKM. CDR3 loop: CASFSLNYGYTF. The CDR3 coding sequence is TGTGCCAGTTTCAGCCTTAACTATGGCTACACCTTC.

The chain combines TRBV12-3 or TRBV12-4 with TRBJ2-7; D may match TRBD1 or TRBD2 (5 bases each). Between the trimmed V and J ends, which lost 1 base and 3 bases, there was a span of 10 bases. This CDR3 is 14 amino acids long. The CDR3 nucleotides are TGTGCCAGCAGTTTAGTGGGTGGGGGCTACGAGCAGTACTTC. Amino acid sequence: CASSLVGGGYEQYF.

The CDR3 bases are TGTGCCAGCAGCTTTTGGGGACAAGAAGCTTTCTTT. It is translated as CASSFWGQEAFF. The chain joins TRBV7-9 to TRBJ1-1; tentative D call: TRBD1 (6 bases). This CDR3 comprises 12 residues. Trimming took 3 bases from V and 8 from J, leaving 10 bases between them. Looked up from germline, CDR1 is SEHNR and CDR2 is FQNEAQ (reference sequence).

By its share, this clonotype is medium-sized. The V call is TRBV19, the J call TRBJ2-1, with D possibly TRBD1 on 8 matching bases. Trimming shortened V by 7 bases and J by 4 bases, and 20 bases separated the two germline ends. The CDR3 is 16 amino acids. From germline, CDR1 is LNHDA and CDR2 SQIVND (reference sequence). For the CDR3, the DNA is TGTGCCAGTACCCGGGGCGGGGGACAGGCGTACAATGAGCAGTTCTTC. Protein product: CASTRGGGQAYNEQFF.

This clonotype is classed as medium-sized. V gene TRBV6-5 combines with J gene TRBJ2-7; D is undetermined. Trimming shortened V by 4 bases and J by 2 bases, and 9 bases separated the two germline ends. This CDR3 is built from 13 residues. The germline gives CDR1 MNHEY, CDR2 SVGAGI. In DNA form, the CDR3 reads TGTGCCAGCAGTTTTAGGGTGACCTACGAGCAGTACTTC. Residues: CASSFRVTYEQYF.

This clonotype occurred a few times. DNA for the CDR3: TGTGCCAGCAGTGACGACCCGGGAGGGGTAGAGGTTAATCAGCCCCAGCATTTT. It yields the protein CASSDDPGGVEVNQPQHF. This chain joins TRBV6-4 and TRBJ1-5; TRBD1 might be the D (5 bases). Germline V gene lookup returns CDR1 MRHNA and CDR2 SNTAGT. V was trimmed by 2 bases and J by 4 bases, leaving 21 bases between them. The CDR3 is made up of 18 amino acids.

This clonotype was detected a few times. The genes are TRBV7-2 and TRBJ2-3; D uncertain. CDR3 length equals 15 residues. Trimming shortened V by 9 bases and J by 0 bases, and 16 bases separated the two germline ends. The V gene's germline CDR1 is SGHTA and CDR2 FQGNSA. In DNA form, the CDR3 reads TGTGCCAGAACCATGCCCGGTCCTAGCACAGATACGCAGTATTTT. The encoded protein is CARTMPGPSTDTQYF.

This clonotype came up a few times. The chain has TRBV7-2 and TRBJ2-3; D is ambiguous. Germline loops: CDR1 SGHTA, CDR2 FQGNSA. This CDR3 comprises 16 residues. Trimming stripped 5 bases from V and 0 bases from J, with 15 bases between. The CDR3 loop reads CASSPLGTSSTDTQYF. DNA for the CDR3: TGTGCCAGCAGCCCACTCGGAACCTCTAGCACAGATACGCAGTATTTT.

This chain links TRBV12-3 or TRBV12-4 with TRBJ2-5; D gene unclear. The CDR3 runs 11 residues. Trimming cost V 5 bases and J 7 bases, with 8 bases left between them. This chain's CDR3 is CASSLEGTQYF. DNA of the CDR3: TGTGCCAGCAGTCTCGAAGGGACCCAGTACTTC.

Within the sample, this clonotype is medium-sized (0.01 to 0.1%). The chain carries TRBV7-2 and TRBJ2-3; 9 bases line up with TRBD1. The CDR3 sequence is 15 residues long. V gave up 7 bases and J gave up 3 bases; unmatched junction bases: 8. Germline values: CDR1 SGHTA, CDR2 FQGNSA. CDR3: CASTGAGQGTDTQYF. The CDR3 DNA reads as TGTGCCAGCACGGGTGCGGGACAGGGAACAGATACGCAGTATTTT.

This chain joins TRBV20-1 and TRBJ2-1; D remains unclear. V dropped 0 bases and J dropped 3 bases, with 12 bases sitting between them. Germline-derived CDR1 and CDR2 are DFQATT and SNEGSKA (reference sequence). The CDR3 is made up of 15 amino acids. This CDR3 is CSARDSVLRYNEQFF. DNA of the CDR3: TGCAGTGCTAGAGATTCGGTACTCCGCTACAATGAGCAGTTCTTC.

V and J are TRBV21-1 and TRBJ1-1; no check of the table's D call, TRBD1, against the DNA was made. TRBV21-1 counts as a pseudogene. This CDR3 region has 15 residues. The CDR3 sequence: CASSKDGDRDDEAFF. Written as DNA, the CDR3 is TGTGCCAGCAGCAAAGATGGGGACAGGGACGATGAAGCTTTCTTT.

The chain links TRBV28 to TRBJ2-7, with 10 bases fitting TRBD1. V gave up 9 bases and J gave up 0 bases; unmatched junction bases: 5. CDR1 is MDHEN, CDR2 SYDVKM, per germline. The CDR3 runs 14 residues. The CDR3 is CASTRTGGSYEQYF. The CDR3 nucleotides are TGTGCCAGTACCCGGACAGGGGGCTCCTACGAGCAGTACTTC.

This clonotype was counted only a few times. The rearrangement links TRBV20-1 to TRBJ2-7, with 11 bases identical to TRBD2. Trimming removed 3 bases from V and 0 bases from J; junction bases left unmatched: 1. The V gene's germline CDR1 is DFQATT and CDR2 SNEGSKA (reference sequence). CDR3 size: 14 residues. The CDR3 nucleotides read TGCAGTGCTAGTAGCGGGGGGGACTCCTACGAGCAGTACTTC. This gives the protein CSASSGGDSYEQYF.

As regards this clonotype: A much larger clone differs from this one at a single base, so this may be a read error. The V and J genes are TRBV11-1 and TRBJ2-1; 7 positions agree with TRBD2. CDR1 is SGHAT and CDR2 is FQDESV in the germline V gene (reference sequence). The CDR3 contains 15 residues. CDR3 bases: TGTGCCAGCAGCGGAACGGGGGGACCCTACAATAAGCAGTTCTTC. Protein: CASSGTGGPYNKQFF.

This chain joins TRBV29-1 and TRBJ1-2, with 8 bases fitting TRBD1. Per the germline V gene, CDR1 is SQVTM and CDR2 is ANQGSEA. The CDR3 has 17 amino acids. V was pared by 2 bases and J by 3 bases, with 14 bases of the junction left unmatched. In DNA, the CDR3 is TGCAGCGTTGAACGGCAGGGGGCCGGGACAGACTACTATGGCTACACCTTC. Amino acid sequence: CSVERQGAGTDYYGYTF.

The chain carries TRBV24-1 and TRBJ2-7; D is perhaps TRBD2 (5 bases). V was cut by 4 bases and J by 2 bases, with 8 bases left in between. This CDR3 has 13 residues. Germline CDR1 reads KGHDR; CDR2 reads SFDVKD. CDR3 loop: CATSESGTYEQYF. For the CDR3, the DNA is TGTGCCACCAGTGAATCGGGAACCTACGAGCAGTACTTC.

On this clonotype itself: Since a much larger clone is just one base distant, this may be a read error. This rearrangement joins TRBV6-1 to TRBJ2-1; no definite D call. Trimming left V 4 bases short and J 3 bases short, with 7 bases between. This CDR3 contains 13 residues. The germline gives CDR1 MNHNS, CDR2 SASEGT. The CDR3 bases are TGTGCCAGCAGTGGCTACTTCTACAATGAGCAGTTCTTC. Amino acid sequence: CASSGYFYNEQFF.

The CDR3 DNA follows: TGTGCCAGCGGGGGGGTAGCGGGGGAAGGAGCAGATACGCAGTATTTT. Amino acids: CASGGVAGEGADTQYF. The genes are TRBV6-1 and TRBJ2-3; 9 bases are shared with TRBD2. Per the germline V gene, CDR1 is MNHNS and CDR2 is SASEGT. CDR3 size: 16 residues. V dropped 8 bases and J dropped 4; count of bases not matched to a gene: 13.

This clonotype was picked up a small number of times. The CDR3, as DNA: TGTGCCAGCAGCCGGGGGGGGGCGTGGGAGCAGTACTTC. Translated, it gives CASSRGGAWEQYF. The chain carries TRBV7-9 and TRBJ2-7; TRBD2 aligns across 8 bases. The CDR3 length is 13 residues. V dropped 5 bases and J dropped 7; count of bases not matched to a gene: 7. Germline V lookup: CDR1 SEHNR, CDR2 FQNEAQ (reference sequence).

This clonotype was detected a few times. The chain combines TRBV28 with TRBJ2-2; possibly TRBD1 or TRBD2 for D (5 bases each). The CDR3 totals 15 residues. Germline V gene lookup returns CDR1 MDHEN and CDR2 SYDVKM. V was trimmed by 1 base and J by 2 bases, leaving 8 bases between them. CDR3 protein: CASSLFGGNTGELFF. CDR3 DNA: TGTGCCAGCAGTTTATTTGGGGGTAACACCGGGGAGCTGTTTTTT. Full variable domain (remainder filled in from reference TRBV28 and TRBJ2-2): DVKVTQSSRYLVKRTGEKVFLECVQDMDHENMFWYRQDPGLGLRLIYFSYDVKMKEKGDIPEGYSVSREKKERFSLILESASTNQTSMYLCASSLFGGNTGELFFGEGSRLTVL.

This clonotype was detected a few times. The V and J genes are TRBV7-3 and TRBJ2-7; 7 nucleotides align to TRBD2. There are 15 residues in the CDR3. Germline CDR1 reads SGHTA; CDR2 reads FQGTGA. With 2 bases clipped from V and 2 bases from J, the junction kept 6 bases outside the gene matches. The DNA of the CDR3 is TGTGCCAGCAGCTTACATGGGGGGGGTGCCTACGAGCAGTACTTC. Translating gives CASSLHGGGAYEQYF.

This clonotype was seen only a few times. V gene TRBV30 combines with J gene TRBJ2-3; D is undetermined. The CDR3 is 15 amino acids. Trimming took off 7 bases at V and 5 bases at J, with 22 bases between the two ends. The V gene's germline CDR1 is GTSNPN and CDR2 SVGIG (reference sequence). The CDR3 DNA reads TGTGCCTACCTAAGGTTGGCAGGACGGATAGATACGCAGTATTTT. It is translated as CAYLRLAGRIDTQYF.

As for this clonotype: A much bigger clone sits one base away, suggesting this may be a read error. This chain connects TRBV12-3 or TRBV12-4 to TRBJ2-1, with D uncertain. The CDR3 consists of 12 residues. V gave up 4 bases and J gave up 10 bases, with 11 bases separating them. The CDR3 protein is CASSSRSYEQFF. CDR3 nucleotide sequence: TGTGCCAGCAGTTCGCGATCCTACGAGCAGTTCTTC.

This clonotype is medium-sized by share. The V and J genes are TRBV30 and TRBJ1-2; no definite D call. V was cut by 0 bases and J by 4 bases, with 6 bases left in between. Germline V gene sequence: CDR1 GTSNPN, CDR2 SVGIG (reference sequence). The CDR3 sequence is 12 residues long. The CDR3 DNA reads TGTGCCTGGAGTGTCGAGGCCTATGGCTACACCTTC. Amino acid sequence: CAWSVEAYGYTF.

V is TRBV12-3 or TRBV12-4 and J is TRBJ1-2; no reliable D call. Trimming stripped 3 bases from V and 13 bases from J, with 15 bases between. This CDR3 spans 12 amino acids. CDR3 nucleotide sequence: TGTGCCAGCAGTTTGTCCTTCGGGCACTGCACCTTC. This translates into CASSLSFGHCTF.